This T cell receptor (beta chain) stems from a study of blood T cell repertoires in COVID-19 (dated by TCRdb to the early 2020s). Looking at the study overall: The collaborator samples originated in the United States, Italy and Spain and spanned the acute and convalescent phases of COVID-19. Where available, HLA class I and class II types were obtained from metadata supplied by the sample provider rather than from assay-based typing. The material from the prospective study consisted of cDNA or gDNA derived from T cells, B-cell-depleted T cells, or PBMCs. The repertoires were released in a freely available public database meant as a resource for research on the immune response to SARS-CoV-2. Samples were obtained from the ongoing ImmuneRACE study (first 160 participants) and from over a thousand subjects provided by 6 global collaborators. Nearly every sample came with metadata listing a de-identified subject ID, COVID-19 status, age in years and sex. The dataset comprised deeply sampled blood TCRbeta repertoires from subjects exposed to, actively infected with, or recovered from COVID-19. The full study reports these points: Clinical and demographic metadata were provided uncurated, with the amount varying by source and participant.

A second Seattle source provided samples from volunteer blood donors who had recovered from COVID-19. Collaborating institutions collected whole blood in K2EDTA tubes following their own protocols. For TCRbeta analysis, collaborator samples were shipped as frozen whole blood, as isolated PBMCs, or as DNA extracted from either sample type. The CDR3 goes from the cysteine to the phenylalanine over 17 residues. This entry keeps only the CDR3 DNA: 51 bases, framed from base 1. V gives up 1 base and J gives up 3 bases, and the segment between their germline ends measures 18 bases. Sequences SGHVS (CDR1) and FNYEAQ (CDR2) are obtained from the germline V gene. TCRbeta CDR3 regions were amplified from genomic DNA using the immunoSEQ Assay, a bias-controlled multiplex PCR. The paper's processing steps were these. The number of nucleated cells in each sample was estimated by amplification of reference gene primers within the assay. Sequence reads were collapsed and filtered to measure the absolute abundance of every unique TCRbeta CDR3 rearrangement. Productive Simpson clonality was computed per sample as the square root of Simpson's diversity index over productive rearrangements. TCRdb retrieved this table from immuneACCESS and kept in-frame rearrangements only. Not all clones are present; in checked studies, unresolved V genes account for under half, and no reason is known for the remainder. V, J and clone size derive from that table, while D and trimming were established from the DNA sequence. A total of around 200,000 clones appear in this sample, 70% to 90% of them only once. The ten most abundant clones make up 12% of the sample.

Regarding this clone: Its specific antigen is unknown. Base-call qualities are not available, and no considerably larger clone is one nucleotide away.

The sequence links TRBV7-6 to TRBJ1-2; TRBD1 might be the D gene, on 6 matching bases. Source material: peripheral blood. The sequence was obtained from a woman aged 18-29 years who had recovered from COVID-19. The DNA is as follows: TGTGCCAGCAGCTTAGAAGGAGGCGGGGGGCGCTACTATGGCTACACCTTC. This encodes CASSLEGGGGRYYGYTF.